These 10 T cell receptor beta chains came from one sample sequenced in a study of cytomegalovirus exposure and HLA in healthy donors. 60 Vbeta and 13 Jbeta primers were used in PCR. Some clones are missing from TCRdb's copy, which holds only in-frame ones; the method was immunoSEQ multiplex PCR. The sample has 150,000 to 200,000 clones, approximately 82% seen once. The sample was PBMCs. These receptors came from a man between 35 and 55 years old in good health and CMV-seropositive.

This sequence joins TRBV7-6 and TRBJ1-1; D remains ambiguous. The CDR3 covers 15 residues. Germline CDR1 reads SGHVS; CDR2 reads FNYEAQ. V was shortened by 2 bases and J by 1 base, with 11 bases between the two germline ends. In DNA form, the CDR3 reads TGTGCCAGCAGCTTATCCCCGGGAAAGAACACTGAAGCTTTCTTT. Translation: CASSLSPGKNTEAFF.

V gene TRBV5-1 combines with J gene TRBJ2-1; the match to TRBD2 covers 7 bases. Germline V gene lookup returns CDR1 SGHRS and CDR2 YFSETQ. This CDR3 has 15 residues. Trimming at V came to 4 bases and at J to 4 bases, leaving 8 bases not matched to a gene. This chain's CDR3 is CASSPDGTKYNEQFF. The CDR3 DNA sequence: TGCGCCAGCAGCCCGGACGGGACTAAATACAATGAGCAGTTCTTC.

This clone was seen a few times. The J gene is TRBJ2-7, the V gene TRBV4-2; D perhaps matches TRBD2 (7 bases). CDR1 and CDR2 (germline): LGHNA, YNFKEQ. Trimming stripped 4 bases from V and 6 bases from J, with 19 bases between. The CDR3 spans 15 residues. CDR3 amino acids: CASSPRGGEVGEQYF. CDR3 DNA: TGTGCCAGCAGCCCTCGAGGGGGGGAAGTAGGCGAGCAGTACTTC.

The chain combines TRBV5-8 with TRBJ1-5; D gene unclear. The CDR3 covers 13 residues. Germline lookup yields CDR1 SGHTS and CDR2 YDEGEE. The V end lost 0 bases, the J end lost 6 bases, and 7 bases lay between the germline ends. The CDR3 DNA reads TGTGCCAGCAGCTTGGATCGGGTTCAGCCCCAGCATTTT. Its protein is CASSLDRVQPQHF.

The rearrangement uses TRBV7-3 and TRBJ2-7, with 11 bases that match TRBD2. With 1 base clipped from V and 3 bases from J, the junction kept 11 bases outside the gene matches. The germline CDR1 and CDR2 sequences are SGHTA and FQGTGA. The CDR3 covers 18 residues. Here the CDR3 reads CASSLRPSGRSARYEQYF. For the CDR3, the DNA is TGTGCCAGCAGCTTAAGGCCTAGCGGGAGGAGCGCGCGCTACGAGCAGTACTTC.

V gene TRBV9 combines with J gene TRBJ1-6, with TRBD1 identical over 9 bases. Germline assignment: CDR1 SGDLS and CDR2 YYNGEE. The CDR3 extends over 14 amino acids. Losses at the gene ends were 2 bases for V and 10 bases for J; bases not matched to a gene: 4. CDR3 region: CASSVTGGESPLHF. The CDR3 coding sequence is TGTGCCAGCAGCGTTACAGGGGGCGAATCACCCCTCCACTTT.

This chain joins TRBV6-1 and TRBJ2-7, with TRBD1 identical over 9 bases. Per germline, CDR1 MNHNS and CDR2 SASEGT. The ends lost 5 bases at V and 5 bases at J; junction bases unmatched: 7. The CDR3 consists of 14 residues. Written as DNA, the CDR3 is TGTGCCAGCAGTCGGACAGGGGTCGTCGACGAGCAGTACTTC. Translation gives CASSRTGVVDEQYF.

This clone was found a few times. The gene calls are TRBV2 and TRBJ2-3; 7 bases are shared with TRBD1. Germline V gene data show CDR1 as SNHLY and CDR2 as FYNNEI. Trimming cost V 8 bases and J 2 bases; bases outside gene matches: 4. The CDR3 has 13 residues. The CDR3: CASEGTVTDTQYF. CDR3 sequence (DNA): TGTGCCAGCGAGGGGACAGTCACAGATACGCAGTATTTT.

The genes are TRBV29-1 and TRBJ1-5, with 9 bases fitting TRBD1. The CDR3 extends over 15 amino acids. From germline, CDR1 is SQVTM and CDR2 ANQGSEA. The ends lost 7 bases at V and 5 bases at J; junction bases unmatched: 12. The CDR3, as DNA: TGCAGCGCCCATTGGGACAGGGCTCAACATCAGCCCCAGCATTTT. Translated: CSAHWDRAQHQPQHF.

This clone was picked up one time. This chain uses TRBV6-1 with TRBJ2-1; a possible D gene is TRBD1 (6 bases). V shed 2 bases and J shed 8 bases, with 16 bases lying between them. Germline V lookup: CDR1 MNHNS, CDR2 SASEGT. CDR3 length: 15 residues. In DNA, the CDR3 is TGTGCCAGCAGTGAATTACAGGGTTCCATCGATGAGCAGTTCTTC. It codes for CASSELQGSIDEQFF.